This T cell receptor (beta chain) was documented in a study of blood T cell repertoires in COVID-19. Repertoires were generated with immunoSEQ multiplex PCR, while TCRdb's copy carries only in-frame clones and drops some. The data hold 200,000 to 250,000 clones, with 84% observed a single time. V shed 5 bases and J shed 2 bases, with 10 bases lying between them. In germline, CDR1 is LNHDA, CDR2 SQIVND (reference sequence). The CDR3 contains 13 residues. Sequencing input: peripheral blood. The gene calls are TRBV19 and TRBJ2-7, with TRBD1 as a possible D gene (5 bases). The TCR was taken from a man in his fifties with acute or convalescent COVID-19. CDR3 DNA: TGTGCCAGTAGTTGGACACCTACCTACGAGCAGTACTTC. It is translated as CASSWTPTYEQYF.